This T cell receptor beta chain stems from a study of T cell changes during pregnancy in multiple sclerosis. The method was immunoSEQ multiplex PCR; TCRdb's version includes in-frame clones alone and lacks a portion of them. The table lists some 80,000 clones, about 93% of them singletons. The CDR3 is 14 residues long. The V gene's germline CDR1 is LNHDA and CDR2 SQIVND (reference sequence). V was clipped by 4 bases and J by 2 bases, with 10 bases between them. The source material was peripheral blood, sampled in the first trimester of pregnancy. The sequence was obtained from a female donor with multiple sclerosis, enrolled in a pregnancy study. This sequence joins TRBV19 and TRBJ2-3; D may be TRBD1 (6 bases). CDR3 DNA: TGTGCCAGTAGTACTGGACAGCACACAGATACGCAGTATTTT. It yields the protein CASSTGQHTDTQYF.